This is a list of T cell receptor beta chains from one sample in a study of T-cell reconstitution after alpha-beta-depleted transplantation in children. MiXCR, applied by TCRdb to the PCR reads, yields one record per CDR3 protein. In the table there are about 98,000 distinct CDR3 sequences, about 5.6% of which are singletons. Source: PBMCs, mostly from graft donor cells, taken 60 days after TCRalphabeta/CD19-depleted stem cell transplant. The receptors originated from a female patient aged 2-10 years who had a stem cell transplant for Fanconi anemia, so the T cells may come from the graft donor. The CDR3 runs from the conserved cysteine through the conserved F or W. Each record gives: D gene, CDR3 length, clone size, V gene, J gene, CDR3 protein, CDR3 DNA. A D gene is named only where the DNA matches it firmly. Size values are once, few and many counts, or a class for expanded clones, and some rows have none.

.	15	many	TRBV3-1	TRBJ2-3	CASSRLSGPTDTQYF	TGTGCCAGCAGCCGATTGAGCGGGCCCACAGATACGCAGTATTTT
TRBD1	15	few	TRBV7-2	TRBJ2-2	CASSLRGLGTGELFF	TGTGCCAGCAGCCTCAGGGGGCTTGGGACCGGGGAGCTGTTTTTT
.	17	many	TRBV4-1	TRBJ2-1	CASSQGVRGRGYNEQFF	TGCGCCAGCAGCCAAGGTGTCCGTGGGAGAGGCTACAATGAGCAGTTCTTC
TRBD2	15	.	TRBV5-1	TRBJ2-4	CASSFSGGAENIQYF	TGCGCCAGCAGCTTTAGCGGGGGAGCCGAAAACATTCAGTACTTC
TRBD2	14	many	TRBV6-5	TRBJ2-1	CASSYAGGYNEQFF	TGTGCCAGCAGTTACGCGGGGGGGTACAATGAGCAGTTCTTC
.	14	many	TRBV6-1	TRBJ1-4	CASSDPPRGEKLFF	TGTGCCAGCAGTGACCCTCCCCGGGGAGAAAAACTGTTTTTT
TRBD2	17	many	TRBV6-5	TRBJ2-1	CASSYSTGTSGFNEQFF	TGTGCCAGCAGTTACAGTACCGGGACTAGCGGCTTCAATGAGCAGTTCTTC
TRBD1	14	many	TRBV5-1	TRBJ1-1	CASSLETGGTEAFF	TGCGCCAGCAGCTTGGAGACAGGGGGCACTGAAGCTTTCTTT
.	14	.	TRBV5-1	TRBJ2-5	CASSLRRPEGAQYF	TGCGCCAGCAGCCTACGCCGCCCCGAGGGGGCCCAGTACTTC
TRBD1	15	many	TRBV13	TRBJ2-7	CASSSTGEASYEQYF	TGTGCCAGCAGCTCGACAGGGGAGGCCTCCTACGAGCAGTACTTC
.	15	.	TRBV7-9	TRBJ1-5	CASSPSLGGWQPQHF	TGTGCCAGCAGCCCTTCCCTAGGGGGGTGGCAGCCCCAGCATTTT
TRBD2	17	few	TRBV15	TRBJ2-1	CATSSIASGGFYNEQFF	TGTGCCACCAGCAGTATCGCTAGCGGGGGCTTTTACAATGAGCAGTTCTTC
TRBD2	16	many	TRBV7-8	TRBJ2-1	CASSTIAGNYYNEQFF	TGTGCCAGCAGCACAATAGCGGGAAACTACTACAATGAGCAGTTCTTC
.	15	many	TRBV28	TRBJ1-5	CASSLQGQDDQPQHF	TGTGCCAGCAGTTTACAGGGGCAGGATGACCAGCCCCAGCATTTT
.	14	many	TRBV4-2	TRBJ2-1	CASSQAGSYNEQFF	TGTGCCAGCAGCCAAGCGGGCTCCTACAATGAGCAGTTCTTC
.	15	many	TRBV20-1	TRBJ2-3	CSARDTRTSTDTQYF	TGCAGTGCTAGAGATACCCGGACTAGCACAGATACGCAGTATTTT
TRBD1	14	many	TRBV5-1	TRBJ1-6	CASSFGTGNSPLHF	TGCGCCAGCAGCTTTGGGACAGGGAATTCACCCCTCCACTTT
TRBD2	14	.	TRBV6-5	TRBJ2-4	CASSYPPGGNIQYF	TGTGCCAGCAGTTACCCGCCCGGGGGGAACATTCAGTACTTC
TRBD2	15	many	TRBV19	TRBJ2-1	CASSPLAGGDNEQFF	TGTGCCAGTAGTCCACTAGCGGGAGGTGATAATGAGCAGTTCTTC
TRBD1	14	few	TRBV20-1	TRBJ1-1	CSAKDRGMNTEAFF	TGCAGTGCTAAGGACAGGGGCATGAACACTGAAGCTTTCTTT
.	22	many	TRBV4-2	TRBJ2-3	CASSPIEGSGLIPGTSTDTQYF	TGTGCCAGCAGCCCTATAGAAGGGTCAGGGTTAATCCCGGGAACTAGCACAGATACGCAGTATTTT
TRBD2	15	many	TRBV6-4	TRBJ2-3	CASSDLAANTDTQYF	TGTGCCAGCAGTGATCTAGCGGCAAACACAGATACGCAGTATTTT
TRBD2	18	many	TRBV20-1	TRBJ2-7	CSASPPYSERGSPYEQYF	TGCAGTGCTAGTCCCCCCTATAGCGAGCGGGGGTCCCCCTACGAGCAGTACTTC
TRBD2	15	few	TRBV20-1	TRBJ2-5	CSLVPSGRGGETQYF	TGCAGTTTGGTCCCTAGCGGGAGAGGGGGAGAGACCCAGTACTTC
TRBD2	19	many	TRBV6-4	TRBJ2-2	CASSARVSVLAGNTGELFF	TGTGCCAGCAGTGCCCGCGTCTCTGTACTAGCGGGGAACACCGGGGAGCTGTTTTTT
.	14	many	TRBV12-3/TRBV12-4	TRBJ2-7	CASTHPALHYEQYF	TGTGCCAGCACCCATCCGGCCCTACACTACGAGCAGTACTTC
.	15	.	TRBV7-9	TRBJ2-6	CASSRGDSGANVLTF	TGTGCCAGCAGTCGAGGTGACTCTGGGGCCAACGTCCTGACTTTC
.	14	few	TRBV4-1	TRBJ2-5	CASSNRESGETQYF	TGCGCCAGCAGCAACCGGGAGTCAGGCGAGACCCAGTACTTC
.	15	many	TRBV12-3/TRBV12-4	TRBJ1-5	CASSPRTVTNQPQHF	TGTGCCAGCAGTCCTCGGACAGTAACTAATCAGCCCCAGCATTTT
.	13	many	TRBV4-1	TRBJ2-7	CASSLRDNYEQYF	TGCGCCAGCAGCCTACGGGACAACTACGAGCAGTACTTC
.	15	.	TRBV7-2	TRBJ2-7	CASSQFLQGRNEQYF	TGTGCCAGCAGCCAATTTCTACAGGGAAGGAATGAGCAGTACTTC
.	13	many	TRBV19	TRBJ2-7	CASGLGSSSEQYF	TGTGCCAGTGGCCTAGGGTCGTCTTCCGAGCAGTACTTC
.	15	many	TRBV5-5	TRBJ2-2	CASSFGAADPGELFF	TGTGCCAGCAGCTTCGGGGCCGCGGACCCCGGGGAGCTGTTTTTT
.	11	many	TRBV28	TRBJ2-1	CASSLWLSTFF	TGTGCCAGCAGTTTATGGCTCTCAACGTTCTTC
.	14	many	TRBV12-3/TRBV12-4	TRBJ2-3	CASSFQASPDTQYF	TGTGCCAGCAGTTTCCAGGCGAGTCCAGATACGCAGTATTTT